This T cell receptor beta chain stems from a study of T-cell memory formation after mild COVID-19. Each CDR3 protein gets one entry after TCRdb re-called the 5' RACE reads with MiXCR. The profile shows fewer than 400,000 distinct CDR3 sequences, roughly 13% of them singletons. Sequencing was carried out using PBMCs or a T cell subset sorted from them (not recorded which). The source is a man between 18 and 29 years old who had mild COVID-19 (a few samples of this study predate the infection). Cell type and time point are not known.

The CDR3 reads CASSLGDAAEAFF. CDR3 nucleotides: TGTGCCAGCAGCTTAGGAGATGCTGCTGAAGCTTTCTTT. This chain joins TRBV7-9 and TRBJ1-1; no reliable D call. Germline-derived CDR1 and CDR2 are SEHNR and FQNEAQ (reference sequence). The V end lost 1 base, the J end lost 6 bases, and 9 bases lay between the germline ends. The CDR3 totals 13 residues.